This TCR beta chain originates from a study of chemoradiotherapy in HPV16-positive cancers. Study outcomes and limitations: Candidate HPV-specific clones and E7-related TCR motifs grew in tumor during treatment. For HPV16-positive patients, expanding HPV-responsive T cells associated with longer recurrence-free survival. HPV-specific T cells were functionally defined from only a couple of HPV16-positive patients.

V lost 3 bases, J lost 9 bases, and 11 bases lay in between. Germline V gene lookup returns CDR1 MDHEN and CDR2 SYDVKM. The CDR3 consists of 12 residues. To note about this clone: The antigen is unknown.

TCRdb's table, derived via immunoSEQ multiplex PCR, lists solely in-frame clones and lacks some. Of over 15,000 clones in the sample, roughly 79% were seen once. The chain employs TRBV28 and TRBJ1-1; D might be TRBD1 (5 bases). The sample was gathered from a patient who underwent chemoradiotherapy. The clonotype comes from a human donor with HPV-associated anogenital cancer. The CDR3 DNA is TGTGCCAGCAGTTTGGGACTTTTCCAAGCTTTCTTT. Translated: CASSLGLFQAFF.